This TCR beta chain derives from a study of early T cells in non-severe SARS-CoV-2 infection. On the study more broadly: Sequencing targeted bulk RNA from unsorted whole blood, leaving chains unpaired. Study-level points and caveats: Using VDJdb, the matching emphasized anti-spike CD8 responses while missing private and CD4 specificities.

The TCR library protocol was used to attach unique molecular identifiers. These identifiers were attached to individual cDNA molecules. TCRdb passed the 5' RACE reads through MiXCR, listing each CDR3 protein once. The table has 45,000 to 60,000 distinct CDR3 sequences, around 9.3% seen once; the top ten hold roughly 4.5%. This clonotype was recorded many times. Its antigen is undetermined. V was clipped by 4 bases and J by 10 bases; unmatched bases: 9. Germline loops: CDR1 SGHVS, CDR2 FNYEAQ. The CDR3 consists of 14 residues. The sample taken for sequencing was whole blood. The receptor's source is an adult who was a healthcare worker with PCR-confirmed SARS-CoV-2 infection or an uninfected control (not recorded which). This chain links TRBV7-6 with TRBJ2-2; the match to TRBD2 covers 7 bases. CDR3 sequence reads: CASSSSGKYVELFF. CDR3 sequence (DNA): TGTGCCAGCAGCTCCAGCGGGAAATACGTGGAGCTGTTTTTT. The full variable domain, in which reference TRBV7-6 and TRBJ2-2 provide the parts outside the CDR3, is GAGVSQSPRYKVTKRGQDVALRCDPISGHVSLYWYRQALGQGPEFLTYFNYEAQQDKSGLPNDRFSAERPEGSISTLTIQRTEQRDSAMYRCASSSSGKYVELFFGEGSRLTVL.